These T cell receptor beta chains were read from a single sample in a study of T cell clonotyping in hematopoietic cell transplantation. TCRdb's table, derived via immunoSEQ multiplex PCR, lists solely in-frame clones and lacks some. The sample consists of around 5,400 clones, 80% of them appearing once. Sequenced material: peripheral blood mononuclear cells, taken before stem cell transplant. The receptors were sampled from a woman between 45 and 65 years old with acute myeloid leukemia. Some clones in this sample may be carry-over from other donors' samples. Each CDR3 is given with its conserved first and last residue. Each record gives: CDR3 DNA, CDR3 protein, clone size, D gene, J gene, V gene. D genes are given only for firm matches. Clone size is shown for a subset of rows, as once, few, many or a class of expanded clone.

DNA: TGTGCCAGCAGCTTTGAGGGTTATGGCTACACCTTC
CDR3: CASSFEGYGYTF
size: few
D: NA
J: TRBJ1-2
V: TRBV11-2

DNA: TGTGCCAGCAGCTACGGGCCCAGCGGTCTCGAGACCCAGTACTTC
CDR3: CASSYGPSGLETQYF
size: NA
D: NA
J: TRBJ2-5
V: TRBV9

DNA: TGTGCCAGCAGTCCTACAGACGAGTCGGGTGGCTACACCTTC
CDR3: CASSPTDESGGYTF
size: NA
D: NA
J: TRBJ1-2
V: TRBV27

DNA: TGTGCCAGCAGCGTATCGCGGGCTGCAGATACGCAGTATTTT
CDR3: CASSVSRAADTQYF
size: NA
D: NA
J: TRBJ2-3
V: TRBV9

DNA: TGTGCCAGCAGTTTACCGGGTTTCGGTGAGCAGTTCTTC
CDR3: CASSLPGFGEQFF
size: once
D: NA
J: TRBJ2-1
V: TRBV27

DNA: TGCAGCGTTGTTGTCCTACTATACACAGATACGCAGTATTTT
CDR3: CSVVVLLYTDTQYF
size: NA
D: NA
J: TRBJ2-3
V: TRBV29-1

DNA: TGTGCCAGCAGCCTTACAGGCTCTGGGGCCAACGTCCTGACTTTC
CDR3: CASSLTGSGANVLTF
size: NA
D: NA
J: TRBJ2-6
V: TRBV28

DNA: TGTGCCAGCTCACCACCGGCCGGACGCCAAGAGACCCAGTACTTC
CDR3: CASSPPAGRQETQYF
size: NA
D: NA
J: TRBJ2-5
V: TRBV18

DNA: TGTGCCAGCAGCCCCACGGGACAGGGAATGTCCTTC
CDR3: CASSPTGQGMSF
size: NA
D: TRBD1
J: TRBJ1-2
V: TRBV13

DNA: TGTGCCAGCAGCGTACAGGGAGGGCATTCACCCCTCCACTTT
CDR3: CASSVQGGHSPLHF
size: large
D: NA
J: TRBJ1-6
V: TRBV7-6

DNA: TGCGCCAGCAGCCAAGAGGCCGTTCAGGGGCGAGGGACCCAGTACTTC
CDR3: CASSQEAVQGRGTQYF
size: few
D: NA
J: TRBJ2-5
V: TRBV4-3

DNA: TGCGCCAGCAGCTACTCCGGGACAGCCTATGATCTGGCCAAAAACATTCAGTACTTC
CDR3: CASSYSGTAYDLAKNIQYF
size: NA
D: TRBD1
J: TRBJ2-4
V: TRBV5-1

DNA: TGTGCCAGCAGCCCTGGAGGGGCCGCCGGGGAGCTGTTTTTT
CDR3: CASSPGGAAGELFF
size: NA
D: NA
J: TRBJ2-2
V: TRBV7-2

DNA: TGTGCCAGCAGTGACGGGCCCGACTATGGCTACACCTTC
CDR3: CASSDGPDYGYTF
size: NA
D: NA
J: TRBJ1-2
V: TRBV2

DNA: TGTGCCAGCAGTTACGGTCCCTACAATGAGCAGTTCTTC
CDR3: CASSYGPYNEQFF
size: NA
D: NA
J: TRBJ2-1
V: TRBV6-6

DNA: TGTGCCAGCAGTGAGTCGCGGGACAGGGTACTCTCCGAGCAGTACTTC
CDR3: CASSESRDRVLSEQYF
size: few
D: TRBD1
J: TRBJ2-7
V: TRBV2

DNA: TGTGCCAGCAGCTTTACAGGGGGAGAGACCCAGTACTTC
CDR3: CASSFTGGETQYF
size: NA
D: TRBD1
J: TRBJ2-5
V: TRBV7-3

DNA: TGTGCCAGTAAGTTGGGGGCGGTGTGGAGCAATCAGCCCCAGCATTTT
CDR3: CASKLGAVWSNQPQHF
size: few
D: NA
J: TRBJ1-5
V: TRBV19

DNA: TGTGCCAGCAGCCGTAGCGAGGAGACCCAGTACTTC
CDR3: CASSRSEETQYF
size: NA
D: NA
J: TRBJ2-5
V: TRBV2

DNA: TGTGCCAGCGGGATACCAGGCGGAGAGGGCGGGGAGCTGTTTTTT
CDR3: CASGIPGGEGGELFF
size: NA
D: NA
J: TRBJ2-2
V: TRBV6-5

DNA: TGTGCCAGCAGTTATACCGGGACAGGAGGCTACACCTTC
CDR3: CASSYTGTGGYTF
size: once
D: TRBD1
J: TRBJ1-2
V: TRBV6-6

DNA: TGTGCCAGCAGAATGGCGGTCCCGAACACTGAAGCTTTCTTT
CDR3: CASRMAVPNTEAFF
size: NA
D: NA
J: TRBJ1-1
V: TRBV28

DNA: TGTGCCAGCAGTTATGCCGGGACTGAAGCTTTCTTT
CDR3: CASSYAGTEAFF
size: NA
D: NA
J: TRBJ1-1
V: TRBV28

DNA: TGCGCCAGCAGCTTGGAACAGGGGGCAATGGGTAGGACTGAAGCTTTCTTT
CDR3: CASSLEQGAMGRTEAFF
size: few
D: TRBD1
J: TRBJ1-1
V: TRBV5-1

DNA: TGTGCCAGCAGCTTCTCCAGGATGAACACTGAAGCTTTCTTT
CDR3: CASSFSRMNTEAFF
size: NA
D: NA
J: TRBJ1-1
V: TRBV7-8

DNA: TGTGCCAGCTCACCACGCGCCTACGAGCAGTACTTC
CDR3: CASSPRAYEQYF
size: NA
D: NA
J: TRBJ2-7
V: TRBV18

DNA: TGTGCCAGCAGCCAAGACCTGAACACTGAAGCTTTCTTT
CDR3: CASSQDLNTEAFF
size: once
D: NA
J: TRBJ1-1
V: TRBV7-6

DNA: TGTGCCAGCAGTTACGGCGGGAGCGGGTACAATGAGCAGTTCTTC
CDR3: CASSYGGSGYNEQFF
size: NA
D: TRBD2
J: TRBJ2-1
V: TRBV6-5

DNA: TGTGCCAGCAGCTTAGGAGGGCCTGAAGCTTTCTTT
CDR3: CASSLGGPEAFF
size: NA
D: NA
J: TRBJ1-1
V: TRBV11-2

DNA: TGTGCCAGCAGCTGGCGCGGCAGGACCTCTGGAAACACCATATATTTT
CDR3: CASSWRGRTSGNTIYF
size: NA
D: NA
J: TRBJ1-3
V: TRBV7-8

DNA: TGTGCCAGCAGTGAAGGGAGCGACCTTGATGCCCAGCATTTT
CDR3: CASSEGSDLDAQHF
size: NA
D: NA
J: TRBJ1-5
V: TRBV2

DNA: TGTGCCAGCAGTCCCGGGACAGGCTCCTACAATGAGCAGTTCTTC
CDR3: CASSPGTGSYNEQFF
size: NA
D: TRBD1
J: TRBJ2-1
V: TRBV28

DNA: TGCAGCGCCGAGGGACAGGGGGCTAGCGTTACGCAGTATTTT
CDR3: CSAEGQGASVTQYF
size: NA
D: TRBD1
J: TRBJ2-3
V: TRBV29-1

DNA: TGCGCCAGCAGCCAAGGTTGGGCTAGCGAGCAGTTCTTC
CDR3: CASSQGWASEQFF
size: NA
D: NA
J: TRBJ2-1
V: TRBV4-1

DNA: TGTGCCAGCAGGTCTAGCGGGACCAAGACCCAGTACTTC
CDR3: CASRSSGTKTQYF
size: NA
D: TRBD2
J: TRBJ2-5
V: TRBV7-2

DNA: TGTGCCAGCTCACCACCGGTTGTTGCAACTAATGAAAAACTGTTTTTT
CDR3: CASSPPVVATNEKLFF
size: few
D: NA
J: TRBJ1-4
V: TRBV18

DNA: TGTGCCACCAGCAGAGATAGGTTCGGCTACACCTTC
CDR3: CATSRDRFGYTF
size: NA
D: NA
J: TRBJ1-2
V: TRBV15

DNA: TGTGCCAGCAGCGCCGTCGGAGATGGCAATCAGCCCCAGCATTTT
CDR3: CASSAVGDGNQPQHF
size: NA
D: NA
J: TRBJ1-5
V: TRBV9

DNA: TGTGCCAGTAGCCCGATTGCGGCCAAAAACATTCAGTACTTC
CDR3: CASSPIAAKNIQYF
size: NA
D: NA
J: TRBJ2-4
V: TRBV19